This T cell receptor beta chain was sequenced for a study of technical replicates of blood from a few donors. Germline V CDR1 and CDR2: MGHRA, YSYEKL. V gave up 3 bases and J gave up 1 base, with 14 bases separating them. The CDR3 totals 16 residues. Produced via immunoSEQ multiplex PCR; TCRdb's table is partial and in-frame only. Among about 88,000 clones listed, just under 95% were seen once. The V call is TRBV4-1, the J call TRBJ2-3; D is perhaps TRBD2 (6 bases). The source of this sequence is a human donor in good health. Specimen: T cells isolated from PBMCs. In DNA form, the CDR3 reads TGCGCCAGCAGCCAGCCCTTGTCGGGGGGCACAGATACGCAGTATTTT. This gives the protein CASSQPLSGGTDTQYF.